These 17 T cell receptor beta chains were all obtained from the same sample, sequenced in a study of radiation and T cells in renal cell carcinoma (TCRdb year 2020). To prepare the library, the immunoSEQ multiplex PCR assay was applied. TCRdb re-hosts the immuneACCESS table, in-frame sequences only. Its copies lack some clones; in the studies checked, an unresolved V gene accounts for under half of them, and the cause for the rest is not known. For this sample there are 50,000 to 65,000 clones; more than 60% appear just once. The ten largest clones add up to around 7% of the sample. This specimen's time point label, interpreted: blood 4 weeks post-SBRT, at nephrectomy. This specimen's treatment or condition label, per the study, means: 15 Gy SBRT to primary tumor, nephrectomy 4 weeks later. The material sequenced was blood, taken from a patient whose treatment included radiotherapy and nephrectomy. Receptors originate from a man in his fifties or sixties with renal cell carcinoma.

V and J are TRBV6-5 and TRBJ1-1; D unclear. V lost 0 bases and J lost 0, with 8 bases in between. CDR3 length equals 15 residues. Germline V gene sequence: CDR1 MNHEY, CDR2 SVGAGI. DNA for the CDR3: TGTGCCAGCAGTTACTCCGGGAATTTGAACACTGAAGCTTTCTTT. The encoded protein is CASSYSGNLNTEAFF.

This sequence joins TRBV9 and TRBJ2-1; D remains unclear. CDR3 length: 15 amino acids. V was pared by 0 bases and J by 1 base, with 8 bases between. Germline values: CDR1 SGDLS, CDR2 YYNGEE. The CDR3 DNA is TGTGCCAGCAGCGTAGCCCTCTTATCCTACAATGAGCAGTTCTTC. This translates into CASSVALLSYNEQFF.

This chain connects TRBV9 to TRBJ1-1; D is possibly TRBD1 (6 bases). The germline V gene encodes CDR1 SGDLS and CDR2 YYNGEE. The CDR3 covers 15 residues. Between the trimmed V and J ends, which lost 0 bases and 6 bases, there was a span of 15 bases. The CDR3 reads CASSVATRGGAEAFF. The CDR3 DNA sequence: TGTGCCAGCAGCGTAGCTACCCGCGGGGGCGCTGAAGCTTTCTTT.

This chain uses TRBV6-6 with TRBJ1-1, with D possibly matching TRBD1 (5 bases). Looked up from germline, CDR1 is MNHNY and CDR2 is SVGAGI (reference sequence). Trimming pared 2 bases from V and 1 base from J, leaving 11 bases between. The CDR3 is 15 residues long. Here the CDR3 DNA reads TGTGCCAGCAGTTACCCGGGGACGACGAACACTGAAGCTTTCTTT. It yields the protein CASSYPGTTNTEAFF.

The chain has TRBV5-1 and TRBJ2-7; D unclear. The V end was cut by 0 bases, the J end by 3 bases, with 13 bases between. From germline, CDR1 is SGHRS and CDR2 YFSETQ. The CDR3 totals 15 residues. CDR3 amino acids: CASSLGGGLDYEQYV. CDR3 in DNA: TGCGCCAGCAGCTTGGGGGGTGGGCTAGACTACGAGCAGTACGTC.

The chain combines TRBV5-1 with TRBJ1-5; TRBD1 might be the D (6 bases). Germline V gene sequence: CDR1 SGHRS, CDR2 YFSETQ. Trimming took off 0 bases at V and 3 bases at J, with 7 bases between the two ends. The CDR3 extends over 14 amino acids. The CDR3, as DNA: TGCGCCAGCAGCTTGGCAGGGGACAATCAGCCCCAGCATTTT. This translates into CASSLAGDNQPQHF.

Only one count was recorded for this clone. This chain connects TRBV13 to TRBJ1-4; no firm D call. The CDR3 sequence is 11 residues long. V lost 0 bases and J lost 7, with 0 bases in between. Germline V CDR1 and CDR2: PRHDT, FYEKMQ (reference sequence). The CDR3: CASSLGEKLFF. The CDR3 bases are TGTGCCAGCAGCTTAGGTGAAAAACTGTTTTTT. Drawing the rest from reference TRBV13 and TRBJ1-4, the complete variable domain is AAGVIQSPRHLIKEKRETATLKCYPIPRHDTVYWYQQGPGQDPQFLISFYEKMQSDKGSIPDRFSAQQFSDYHSELNMSSLELGDSALYFCASSLGEKLFFGSGTQLSVL.

In this sample, this clone turned up once. The rearrangement uses TRBV19 and TRBJ1-5; 8 nucleotides align to TRBD1. CDR1 is LNHDA, CDR2 SQIVND, per germline (reference sequence). V dropped 5 bases and J dropped 2; count of bases not matched to a gene: 5. The CDR3 runs 15 residues. CDR3 loop: CASSVTGGGNQPQHF. For the CDR3, the DNA is TGTGCCAGTAGTGTCACAGGGGGAGGCAATCAGCCCCAGCATTTT. The full variable domain, completed using reference TRBV19 and TRBJ1-5, is DGGITQSPKYLFRKEGQNVTLSCEQNLNHDAMYWYRQDPGQGLRLIYYSQIVNDFQKGDIAEGYSVSREKKESFPLTVTSAQKNPTAFYLCASSVTGGGNQPQHFGDGTRLSIL.

CDR3 sequence reads: CAWSVGGINNEQFF. The DNA for the CDR3 is TGTGCCTGGAGTGTGGGAGGGATAAACAATGAGCAGTTCTTC. V and J are TRBV30 and TRBJ2-1; TRBD2 agrees at 7 bases. This CDR3 has 14 residues. CDR1 is GTSNPN, CDR2 SVGIG, per germline (reference sequence). The J segment lost 5 bases and the V segment lost 0 bases, leaving 4 bases of the junction unmatched.

CDR3 bases: TGTGCCTCTGTAGGGGGGGCTCACCAAGAGACCCAGTACTTC. Its translation is CASVGGAHQETQYF. This rearrangement joins TRBV11-2 to TRBJ2-5; possible D gene TRBD2, 7 bases. Germline lookup yields CDR1 SGHAT and CDR2 FQNNGV. The ends were cut back, 11 bases at V and 0 bases at J, with 16 bases in the middle. This CDR3 has 14 residues.

The CDR3 region has the DNA TGTGCCAGTAGTCCCCCCGGGGGCCCCCTTTATGACAATGAGCAGTTCTTC. Its protein is CASSPPGGPLYDNEQFF. J is TRBJ2-1 and V is TRBV19; D is possibly TRBD1 or TRBD2 (6 bases each). V dropped 5 bases and J dropped 5 bases, with 22 bases sitting between them. CDR3 size: 17 residues. The germline V gene encodes CDR1 LNHDA and CDR2 SQIVND (reference sequence).

The V gene is TRBV9, the J gene TRBJ2-1; TRBD1 agrees at 9 bases. This CDR3 is built from 15 residues. The germline CDR1 and CDR2 sequences are SGDLS and YYNGEE. The V segment lost 3 bases and the J segment 8 bases; nucleotides outside the gene matches: 9. Here the CDR3 reads CASSDPGTGRHEQFF. CDR3 DNA: TGTGCCAGCAGCGACCCCGGGACAGGGAGGCATGAGCAGTTCTTC. Complete variable domain (other parts from reference TRBV9 and TRBJ2-1): DSGVTQTPKHLITATGQRVTLRCSPRSGDLSVYWYQQSLDQGLQFLIQYYNGEERAKGNILERFSAQQFPDLHSELNLSSLELGDSALYFCASSDPGTGRHEQFFGPGTRLTVL.

The chain recombines TRBV7-2 with TRBJ1-5; no clear D. Per the germline V gene, CDR1 is SGHTA and CDR2 is FQGNSA. The V and J ends lost 5 bases and 5 bases respectively, with 16 bases between them. The CDR3 covers 15 residues. Here the CDR3 reads CASSPSTGWDQPQHF. As DNA, the CDR3 is TGTGCCAGCAGCCCTAGTACGGGGTGGGATCAGCCCCAGCATTTT.

This clone was seen only once. The genes are TRBV5-1 and TRBJ1-3; 9 bases line up with TRBD1. This CDR3 contains 15 residues. Trimming cost V 0 bases and J 2 bases; bases outside gene matches: 0. CDR1 and CDR2 from the germline V gene are SGHRS and YFSETQ. CDR3 amino acids: CASSLGQGAGNTIYF. DNA of the CDR3: TGCGCCAGCAGCTTGGGACAGGGGGCTGGAAACACCATATATTTT.

The genes are TRBV27 and TRBJ2-1; 8 nucleotides align to TRBD1. Germline V gene lookup returns CDR1 MNHEY and CDR2 SMNVEV (reference sequence). V trimming: 4 bases; J trimming: 7 bases; junction bases outside the gene matches: 12. The CDR3 spans 16 residues. CDR3 bases: TGTGCCAGCAGTTGGCTCGGACAGGGCGGTTGGAATGAGCAGTTCTTC. It encodes CASSWLGQGGWNEQFF.

This clone was recorded only once. The V call is TRBV28, the J call TRBJ1-2; D remains ambiguous. Deletions cut 6 bases from V and 0 bases from J, with 14 bases between. Germline CDR1 MDHEN, CDR2 SYDVKM. The CDR3 loop spans 15 amino acids. The chain's CDR3 is CASSSPEIPNYGYTF. CDR3 sequence (DNA): TGTGCCAGCAGCTCCCCTGAAATTCCTAACTATGGCTACACCTTC.

The chain combines TRBV21-1 with TRBJ1-1. TRBV21-1 is noted as a pseudogene. The CDR3 is 17 residues long. In DNA, the CDR3 is TGTGCCAGCAGCAAAAGGAGTTGGGAACACTTGAACACTGAAGCTTTCTTT. As protein: CASSKRSWEHLNTEAFF.